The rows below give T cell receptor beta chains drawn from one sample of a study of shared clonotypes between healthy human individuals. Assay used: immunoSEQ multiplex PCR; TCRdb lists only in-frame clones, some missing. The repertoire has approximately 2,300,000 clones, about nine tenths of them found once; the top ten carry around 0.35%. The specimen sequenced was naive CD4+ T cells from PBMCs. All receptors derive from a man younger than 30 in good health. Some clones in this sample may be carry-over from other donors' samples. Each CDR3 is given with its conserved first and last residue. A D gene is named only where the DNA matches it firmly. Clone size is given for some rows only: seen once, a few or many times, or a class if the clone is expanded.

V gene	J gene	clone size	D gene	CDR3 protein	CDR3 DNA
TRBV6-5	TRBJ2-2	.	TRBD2	CASSLGLARAGELFF	TGTGCCAGCAGTTTGGGACTAGCGCGCGCCGGGGAGCTGTTTTTT
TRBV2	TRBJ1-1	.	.	CASRGAPAGRNEAFF	TGTGCCAGCAGAGGGGCGCCAGCAGGGCGGAATGAAGCTTTCTTT
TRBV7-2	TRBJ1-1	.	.	CASTLGGGVEAFF	TGTGCCAGCACCCTGGGGGGTGGGGTAGAAGCTTTCTTT
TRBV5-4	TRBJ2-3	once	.	CASSPRDGRTDTQYF	TGTGCCAGCAGCCCCCGGGACGGACGCACAGATACGCAGTATTTT
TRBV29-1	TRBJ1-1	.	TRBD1	CSVGRQGVWGTEAFF	TGCAGCGTGGGCAGACAGGGGGTGTGGGGCACTGAAGCTTTCTTT
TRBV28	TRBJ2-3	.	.	CASKGSTDTQYF	TGTGCCAGCAAGGGCAGCACAGATACGCAGTATTTT
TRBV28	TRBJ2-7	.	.	CASSFGQGSFYEQYF	TGTGCCAGCAGTTTTGGCCAGGGGTCCTTCTACGAGCAGTACTTC
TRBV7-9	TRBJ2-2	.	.	CASSLASPLNTGELFF	TGTGCCAGCAGCTTAGCGTCTCCTCTGAACACCGGGGAGCTGTTTTTT
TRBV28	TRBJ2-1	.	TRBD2	CASSSPHRLAVGYNEQFF	TGTGCCAGCAGTTCCCCCCATAGACTAGCGGTGGGTTACAATGAGCAGTTCTTC
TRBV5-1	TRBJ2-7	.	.	CASSPPSPRPGGNYEQYF	TGCGCCAGCAGCCCCCCCTCCCCCCGACCTGGCGGGAACTACGAGCAGTACTTC
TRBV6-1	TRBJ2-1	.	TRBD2	CASSGTSGIFNEQFF	TGTGCCAGCAGCGGGACTAGCGGGATCTTCAATGAGCAGTTCTTC
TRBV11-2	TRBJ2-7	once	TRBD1	CASTLWTGGYEQYF	TGTGCCAGCACCCTTTGGACAGGTGGCTACGAGCAGTACTTC
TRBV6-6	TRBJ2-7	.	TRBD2	CASTRLADSYEQYF	TGTGCCAGCACACGGCTAGCGGATTCCTACGAGCAGTACTTC
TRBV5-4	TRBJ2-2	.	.	CASSLAGRRNTGELFF	TGTGCCAGCAGCTTGGCAGGGAGGCGGAACACCGGGGAGCTGTTTTTT
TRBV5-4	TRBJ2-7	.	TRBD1	CASSTPGTGGEQYF	TGTGCCAGCAGCACCCCCGGGACAGGAGGGGAGCAGTACTTC
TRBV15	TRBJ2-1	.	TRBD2	CATSRGVSSVGNEQFF	TGTGCCACCAGCCGGGGGGTATCGTCAGTCGGCAATGAGCAGTTCTTC
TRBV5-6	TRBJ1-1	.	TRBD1	CASSPTGGGDTEAFF	TGTGCCAGCAGCCCGACAGGGGGCGGGGACACTGAAGCTTTCTTT
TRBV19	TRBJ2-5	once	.	CASSISVEGRKRETQYF	TGTGCCAGTAGTATCTCGGTTGAGGGACGGAAGAGGGAGACCCAGTACTTC
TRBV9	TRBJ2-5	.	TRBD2	CASSVRPSGSSETQYF	TGTGCCAGCAGCGTACGCCCCAGCGGGAGTTCAGAGACCCAGTACTTC
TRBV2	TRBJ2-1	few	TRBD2	CASRGTSGSAGEQFF	TGTGCCAGCAGGGGAACTAGCGGGAGTGCTGGTGAGCAGTTCTTC
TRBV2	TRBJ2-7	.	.	CASSPRTEQYF	TGTGCCAGCAGTCCCCGGACCGAGCAGTACTTC
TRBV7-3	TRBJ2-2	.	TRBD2	CASSFRLAGGKNTGELFF	TGTGCCAGCAGCTTTAGACTAGCGGGAGGAAAGAACACCGGGGAGCTGTTTTTT
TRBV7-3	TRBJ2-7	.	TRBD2	CASSPTGGEQYF	TGTGCCAGCAGCCCCACGGGAGGCGAGCAGTACTTC
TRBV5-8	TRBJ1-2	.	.	CASSRQTIYGYTF	TGTGCCAGCAGCCGACAGACAATATATGGCTACACCTTC
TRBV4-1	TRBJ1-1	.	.	CASSPGQFEAFF	TGCGCCAGCAGCCCTGGACAATTTGAAGCTTTCTTT
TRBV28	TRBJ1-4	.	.	CASSFMTATNEKLFF	TGTGCCAGCAGTTTTATGACAGCAACTAATGAAAAACTGTTTTTT
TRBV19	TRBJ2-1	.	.	CASSMLGLGYNEQFF	TGTGCCAGTAGTATGTTGGGACTGGGCTACAATGAGCAGTTCTTC
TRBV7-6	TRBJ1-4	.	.	CASSLGIGQTNEKLFF	TGTGCCAGCAGCTTAGGAATCGGACAGACTAATGAAAAACTGTTTTTT
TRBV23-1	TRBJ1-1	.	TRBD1	CASSQSGQGDGFYTEAFF	TGCGCCAGCAGTCAATCGGGACAGGGGGACGGTTTCTACACTGAAGCTTTCTTT
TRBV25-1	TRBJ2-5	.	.	CASSEDTSYQETQYF	TGTGCCAGCAGTGAGGACACGTCGTACCAAGAGACCCAGTACTTC
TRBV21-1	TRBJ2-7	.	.	CASSPDRDANEQYF	TGTGCCAGCAGCCCCGACAGGGACGCGAACGAGCAGTACTTC
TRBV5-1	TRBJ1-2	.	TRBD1	CASSPNPGQGADGYTF	TGCGCCAGCAGCCCCAATCCCGGACAGGGGGCTGACGGCTACACCTTC
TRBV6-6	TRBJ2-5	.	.	CASSWSGEGETQYF	TGTGCCAGCAGTTGGTCGGGGGAAGGTGAGACCCAGTACTTC
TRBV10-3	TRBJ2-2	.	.	CAISENMPGVPGELFF	TGTGCCATCAGTGAGAATATGCCGGGGGTCCCCGGGGAGCTGTTTTTT
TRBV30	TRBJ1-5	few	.	CAWSLGSNQPQHF	TGTGCCTGGAGTCTAGGCAGCAATCAGCCCCAGCATTTT
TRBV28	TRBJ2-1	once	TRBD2	CASIPRGLAGREQFF	TGTGCCAGCATCCCACGGGGGCTAGCGGGTAGGGAGCAGTTCTTC
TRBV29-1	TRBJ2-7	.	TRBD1	CSAYRGTGHWGEQYF	TGCAGCGCTTATCGTGGGACAGGCCACTGGGGCGAGCAGTACTTC
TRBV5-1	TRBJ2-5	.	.	CASSLDRREETQYF	TGCGCCAGCAGCTTGGACCGCAGGGAAGAGACCCAGTACTTC
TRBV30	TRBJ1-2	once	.	CAWKLQGSNYGYTF	TGTGCCTGGAAACTACAGGGTTCAAACTATGGCTACACCTTC
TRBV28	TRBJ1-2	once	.	CASSRGPTNYGYTF	TGTGCCAGCAGCAGGGGACCTACTAACTATGGCTACACCTTC
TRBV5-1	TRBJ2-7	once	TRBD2	CASSPLAGGAYEQYF	TGCGCCAGCAGTCCGCTAGCGGGAGGGGCCTACGAGCAGTACTTC
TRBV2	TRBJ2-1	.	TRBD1	CASSATGGPYNEQFF	TGTGCCAGCAGTGCCACAGGGGGACCCTACAATGAGCAGTTCTTC
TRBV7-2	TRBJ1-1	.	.	CASSFTPRNTEAFF	TGTGCCAGCAGCTTTACTCCACGGAACACTGAAGCTTTCTTT
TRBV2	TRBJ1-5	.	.	CASRGHLSNQPQHF	TGTGCCAGCAGGGGACACCTTAGCAATCAGCCCCAGCATTTT
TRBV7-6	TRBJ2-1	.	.	CASSGRSYNEQFF	TGTGCCAGCAGCGGACGGTCCTACAATGAGCAGTTCTTC
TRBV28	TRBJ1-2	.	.	CASRVRDRTYGYTF	TGTGCCAGCAGGGTTAGAGACAGGACCTATGGCTACACCTTC
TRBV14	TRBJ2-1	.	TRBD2	CASSQEMLAGSNEQFF	TGTGCCAGCAGCCAAGAGATGCTAGCGGGAAGCAATGAGCAGTTCTTC
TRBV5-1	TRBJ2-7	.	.	CASSLGGFDTKQYF	TGCGCCAGCAGCTTGGGGGGCTTTGACACGAAGCAGTACTTC